This TCR beta chain appears in the sequencing data of a study of OX40 agonist ivuxolimab in advanced cancers. With regard to the full study: Ivuxolimab, which targeted the costimulatory receptor OX40 (CD134), was an agonistic, fully human IgG2 monoclonal antibody. Partial responses occurred in three dose-escalation patients, of whom one had hepatocellular carcinoma and two had cutaneous melanoma. The point of sequencing TCRbeta in the periphery was to test whether ivuxolimab changed TCR sequence diversity and drove clonal T-cell expansion. Intravenous ivuxolimab was administered to patients every 2 weeks at six dose levels: 0.01, 0.1, 0.3, 1.5, 3 and 10 mg/kg. Of the approximately 50 dose-escalation patients, hepatocellular carcinoma was present in around 20, melanoma in around 15, renal cell carcinoma in 9 and head and neck cancer in 9. The paper describes the monotherapy dose-escalation part (N ≈ 50 patients) of the phase I trial of ivuxolimab. Patients were allowed to have had prior anti-PD-1, anti-PD-L1 or anti-CTLA-4 therapy, and approximately 40% of the dose-escalation patients had been treated with checkpoint inhibitors. In the dose-escalation cohort, nearly 85% of patients were male, and the mean age was approximately 60 years with a range of roughly 20 to 85.

Concerning this clone itself: There is no known antigen for this receptor. No base quality values were provided; no much bigger clone lies one nucleotide off.

What the study reported, not specific to this receptor: The antigen specificity of the clonally expanded peripheral T cells was not determined. At doses of 0.1 to 3.0 mg/kg, clonal expansion of both CD4+ and CD8+ blood T cells was observed from baseline to week 6. On average, CD8+ T cells showed more expanded clones than CD4+ T cells after ivuxolimab. In partial responders in the 0.1-3.0 mg/kg groups, normalized peripheral clonal expansion was found to be among the lowest, especially among CD8+ T cells. Low levels of normalized T-cell clonal expansion were also seen in some patients who did not respond.

The trial excluded patients who had a history of autoimmune disease or who were on systemic immunosuppression. In every dose cohort, peripheral blood was drawn for TCR sequencing at baseline, cycle 4 day 1, and cycle 7 day 1. The samples were drawn from a first-in-human, open-label, multicenter phase I dose-escalation trial of ivuxolimab. The trial enrolled adults with locally advanced or metastatic head and neck squamous cell, hepatocellular, melanoma or renal cell carcinoma. Before TCR sequencing, CD4+ T cells and CD8+ T cells were sorted from peripheral blood as separate populations. To sequence the TCRbeta CDR3 region, genomic DNA was isolated from the sorted cells. The immunoSEQ Assay was used for sequencing of TCRbeta CDR3 regions. Entries here come from immuneACCESS through TCRdb and include only in-frame sequences with V and J called. Some clones fail to appear in such tables; in the studies checked, an unresolved V gene covers under half of the shortfall, and the cause of the remainder is unknown. The sample has under 45,000 clones on record, less than 80% of them singletons. About a tenth of the sample is held by the ten biggest clonotypes.

The CDR3 covers 15 residues, taking in both the cysteine and the phenylalanine. Of the read, only the CDR3 DNA is kept; its 45 bases are in frame from base 1. V is pruned by 0 bases and J by 8 bases, leaving 6 bases of the junction without a gene match. The germline V gene (reference sequence) specifies SSHAT as CDR1 and FNYEAQ as CDR2. This specimen consisted of CD4+ or CD8+ T cells sorted from blood, obtained in a trial of the OX40 agonist ivuxolimab. The sequence was collected from an adult with an advanced solid tumor such as melanoma, head and neck, liver or kidney cancer. This receptor chain uses TRBV7-7 and TRBJ2-1, with 8 bases in between that match TRBD1. The CDR3 protein: CASSLAQGAYDEQFF. The base sequence is TGTGCCAGCAGCTTAGCGCAGGGGGCATACGATGAGCAGTTCTTC.